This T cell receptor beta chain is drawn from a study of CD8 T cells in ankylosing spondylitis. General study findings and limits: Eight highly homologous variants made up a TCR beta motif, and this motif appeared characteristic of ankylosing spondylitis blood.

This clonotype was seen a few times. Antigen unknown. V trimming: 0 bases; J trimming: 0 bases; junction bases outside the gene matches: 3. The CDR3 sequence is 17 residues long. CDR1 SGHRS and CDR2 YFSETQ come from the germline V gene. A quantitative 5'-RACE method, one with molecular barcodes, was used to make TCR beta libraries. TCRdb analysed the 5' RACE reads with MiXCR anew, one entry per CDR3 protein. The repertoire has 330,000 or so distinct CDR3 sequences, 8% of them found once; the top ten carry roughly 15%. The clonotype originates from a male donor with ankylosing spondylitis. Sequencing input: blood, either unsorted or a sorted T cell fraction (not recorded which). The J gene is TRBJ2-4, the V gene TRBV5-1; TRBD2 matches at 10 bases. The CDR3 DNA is TGCGCCAGCAGCTTGGCTAGCGGGAGACCAGCCAAAAACATTCAGTACTTC. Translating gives CASSLASGRPAKNIQYF.